These 16 T cell receptor beta chains were all obtained from the same sample, sequenced in a study of T cells after posttransplantation cyclophosphamide. A marrow graft followed busulfan-fludarabine conditioning, with cyclophosphamide on days +3 and +4. The method was immunoSEQ multiplex PCR; TCRdb's version includes in-frame clones alone and lacks a portion of them. The table has 6,000 to 8,500 clones, 81% seen once. Specimen: PBMCs, collected after allogeneic stem cell transplant with posttransplant cyclophosphamide. All receptors come from a female patient in her 50s who received an allogeneic stem cell transplant from a related donor, was CMV-positive, and had no GVHD. Some T cells may be provided by the graft donor.

The chain carries TRBV5-1 and TRBJ2-2; TRBD1 agrees at 7 bases. CDR1 SGHRS and CDR2 YFSETQ come from the germline V gene. V shed 4 bases, J shed 2 bases, and the junction held 5 bases outside the gene matches. The CDR3 extends over 15 amino acids. CDR3 in amino acids: CASSLNRGNTGELFF. The CDR3 DNA sequence: TGCGCCAGCAGCCTGAACAGGGGAAACACCGGGGAGCTGTTTTTT.

The chain recombines TRBV7-8 with TRBJ1-5, with D possibly matching TRBD1 (6 bases). CDR1 is SGHVS and CDR2 is FQNEAQ in the germline V gene. There are 14 residues in the CDR3. Deletions cut 4 bases from V and 12 bases from J, with 19 bases between. CDR3 sequence: CASSSAGANGVQHF. The CDR3 DNA follows: TGTGCCAGCAGCTCGGCAGGGGCCAACGGAGTCCAGCATTTT.

The CDR3 sequence: CASSYFPPTNTSTDTQYF. The CDR3 DNA reads TGTGCCAGCAGTTATTTCCCACCGACTAATACTAGCACAGATACGCAGTATTTT. V is TRBV6-9 and J is TRBJ2-3, with D possibly TRBD2 on 5 matching bases. Germline values: CDR1 MNHGY, CDR2 SVAAGI. This CDR3 region has 18 residues. Trimming stripped 1 base from V and 0 bases from J, with 17 bases between.

In DNA form, the CDR3 reads TGTGCCAGCAGCTTAAATAAAGTGGGGCCCTATGGCTACACCTTC. Its translation is CASSLNKVGPYGYTF. The chain employs TRBV11-2 and TRBJ1-2, with D possibly being TRBD1 (5 bases). This CDR3 comprises 15 residues. V lost 2 bases and J 4 bases, leaving 14 bases between the germline ends. CDR1 and CDR2 (germline): SGHAT, FQNNGV.

J is TRBJ2-1 and V is TRBV19; TRBD1 aligns across 7 bases. V shed 7 bases and J 2 bases; nucleotides not matched to a gene: 5. The CDR3 has 14 amino acids. Germline V gene sequence: CDR1 LNHDA, CDR2 SQIVND (reference sequence). The CDR3 nucleotides read TGTGCCAGTAAGGGGGCATACGCCTACAATGAGCAGTTCTTC. Its protein is CASKGAYAYNEQFF. Full variable domain (remainder filled in from reference TRBV19 and TRBJ2-1): DGGITQSPKYLFRKEGQNVTLSCEQNLNHDAMYWYRQDPGQGLRLIYYSQIVNDFQKGDIAEGYSVSREKKESFPLTVTSAQKNPTAFYLCASKGAYAYNEQFFGPGTRLTVL.

This rearrangement joins TRBV7-8 to TRBJ2-3, with 12 bases matching TRBD2. Germline CDR1 is SGHVS and CDR2 is FQNEAQ. This CDR3 is built from 15 residues. V was clipped by 3 bases and J by 7 bases; unmatched bases: 5. CDR3 sequence reads: CASSFLAGGQYTQYF. The CDR3 DNA is TGTGCCAGCAGCTTCCTAGCGGGGGGGCAATATACGCAGTATTTT.

This chain connects TRBV10-3 to TRBJ2-7, with D perhaps matching TRBD1 (5 bases). Germline V CDR1 and CDR2: ENHRY, SYGVKD. Trimming removed 3 bases from V and 6 bases from J, with 18 bases in between. The CDR3 has 15 residues. The CDR3 DNA reads TGTGCCATCAGTGAAGGTGGGGCACTTAGATTCGAGCAGTACTTC. Protein product: CAISEGGALRFEQYF.

This clone was seen just once. The junction does not match germline at one end; this may be a read error. Other nucleotide sequences in the sample specify the same CDR3. This sequence joins TRBV7-2 and TRBJ1-6; tentative D call: TRBD1 (6 bases). The CDR3 runs to 14 residues. The germline V gene has CDR1 SGHTA and CDR2 FQGNSA. CDR3 sequence reads: CASRLGQTHSPLHF. The DNA for the CDR3 is TGTGCCAGCAGGCTTGGACAGACTCATTCCCCCCTCCACTTT.

V gene TRBV28 combines with J gene TRBJ2-7; D is possibly TRBD1 (6 bases). The V gene's germline CDR1 is MDHEN and CDR2 SYDVKM. Trimming removed 2 bases at V and 6 bases at J, with 17 bases between. The CDR3 loop spans 15 amino acids. For the CDR3, the DNA is TGTGCCAGCAGTTTAGAGTGGACAGTTTATCCCGAGCAGTACTTC. Protein: CASSLEWTVYPEQYF.

The sample holds a few counts of this clone. J is TRBJ2-2 and V is TRBV11-2; D not resolved. Germline V gene data show CDR1 as SGHAT and CDR2 as FQNNGV. V was trimmed by 5 bases and J by 2 bases, leaving 9 bases between them. The CDR3 is 14 residues long. For the CDR3, the DNA is TGTGCCAGCAGCCTCGAGGTCAACACCGGGGAGCTGTTTTTT. As protein: CASSLEVNTGELFF.

The V gene is TRBV6-1, the J gene TRBJ1-2, with D unclear. From germline, CDR1 is MNHNS and CDR2 SASEGT. V was cut by 0 bases and J by 8 bases, with 13 bases left in between. The CDR3 consists of 14 residues. The CDR3 region is CASSEAPGSGGYTF. The CDR3 DNA reads TGTGCCAGCAGTGAAGCGCCGGGGTCAGGAGGCTACACCTTC.

The DNA for the CDR3 is TGTGCCAGCTTCTATAGTGGGACCCAGTACTTC. Translating it yields CASFYSGTQYF. This rearrangement joins TRBV7-8 to TRBJ2-5, with no clear D. This CDR3 has 11 amino acids. V lost 8 bases to trimming and J lost 7 bases, with 11 bases between them. CDR1 and CDR2 (germline): SGHVS, FQNEAQ. The full variable domain, completed using reference TRBV7-8 and TRBJ2-5, is GAGVSQSPRYKVAKRGQDVALRCDPISGHVSLFWYQQALGQGPEFLTYFQNEAQLDKSGLPSDRFFAERPEGSVSTLKIQRTQQEDSAVYLCASFYSGTQYFGPGTRLLVL.

The chain couples TRBV5-8 to TRBJ1-3; weak D call: TRBD1 (5 bases). Germline V lookup: CDR1 SGHTS, CDR2 YDEGEE. With 0 bases removed from V and 8 bases from J, the gap between germline ends came to 21 bases. The CDR3 is 17 amino acids. CDR3 loop: CASSLAMTAPRLHTIYF. CDR3 in DNA: TGTGCCAGCAGCTTGGCGATGACAGCCCCACGGCTACACACCATATATTTT.

V usage is TRBV6-1 and J usage is TRBJ2-3, with 13 bases fitting TRBD2. The CDR3 covers 17 residues. Per the germline V gene, CDR1 is MNHNS and CDR2 is SASEGT. The trim removed 1 base at V and 6 bases at J, leaving 7 bases unmatched. DNA for the CDR3: TGTGCCAGCAGTGAAGGATGGACTAGCGGGGGAATCGATACGCAGTATTTT. Translating gives CASSEGWTSGGIDTQYF.

This CDR3 reads CASSIRGREQFF. The DNA for the CDR3 is TGTGCCAGTAGTATCAGGGGTCGGGAGCAGTTCTTC. This chain uses TRBV19 with TRBJ2-1; possibly TRBD1 for D (6 bases). This CDR3 is built from 12 residues. Trimming left V 3 bases short and J 10 bases short, with 10 bases between. Germline V gene sequence: CDR1 LNHDA, CDR2 SQIVND (reference sequence).

The chain uses TRBV6-5 and TRBJ1-2; D possibly corresponds to TRBD1 (6 bases). This CDR3 is built from 15 residues. Trimming took off 2 bases at V and 0 bases at J, with 10 bases between the two ends. The germline V gene encodes CDR1 MNHEY and CDR2 SVGAGI. CDR3 DNA sequence: TGTGCCAGCAGTTACCGGACAGTCGCTAACTATGGCTACACCTTC. This encodes CASSYRTVANYGYTF.